The 17 T cell receptor beta chains listed next were all sequenced from one sample in a study of T cells after yellow fever vaccination. TCRdb used MiXCR to reprocess the 5' RACE reads, holding one entry per CDR3 protein. The sample yields around 610,000 distinct CDR3 sequences, roughly 12% seen once. This specimen was PBMCs, taken on the day of the yellow fever booster vaccination. The receptors here all came from a man between 25 and 39 years old who received the YFV17D yellow fever vaccine.

This clonotype was picked up a small number of times. V is TRBV29-1 and J is TRBJ1-2, with 9 bases matching TRBD1. The length of the CDR3 is 15 residues. Germline assignment: CDR1 SQVTM and CDR2 ANQGSEA. V gave up 6 bases and J gave up 5 bases; unmatched junction bases: 13. CDR3 in amino acids: CSVLGGGQGRYGYTF. The CDR3 DNA follows: TGCAGCGTGTTGGGGGGGGGACAGGGACGGTATGGCTACACCTTC.

This clonotype was recorded a few times. The chain combines TRBV6-6 with TRBJ2-5; D is unresolved. Germline values: CDR1 MNHNY, CDR2 SVGAGI (reference sequence). The CDR3 extends over 13 amino acids. V lost 7 bases, J lost 6 bases, and 15 bases lay in between. Here the CDR3 reads CASKTAALQTQYF. The CDR3 DNA follows: TGTGCCAGCAAAACGGCCGCGTTGCAGACCCAGTACTTC.

The V gene is TRBV9, the J gene TRBJ2-7; 9 nucleotides align to TRBD1. V shed 4 bases, J shed 3 bases, and the junction held 8 bases outside the gene matches. The CDR3 is 15 amino acids. The germline V gene has CDR1 SGDLS and CDR2 YYNGEE. CDR3 region: CASSNPGTGRYEQYF. The CDR3 nucleotides are TGTGCCAGCAGCAACCCCGGGACAGGGCGCTACGAGCAGTACTTC.

In this sample, this clonotype turned up a few times. The gene calls are TRBV9 and TRBJ1-1; 7 bases match TRBD1. Germline assignment: CDR1 SGDLS and CDR2 YYNGEE. V lost 4 bases and J lost 1; bases outside the gene matches: 7. The CDR3 is 15 amino acids. The CDR3 coding sequence is TGTGCCAGCAGCAACCGGGACAGAACGAACACTGAAGCTTTCTTT. Amino acids: CASSNRDRTNTEAFF. Full variable domain (missing parts from reference TRBV9 and TRBJ1-1): DSGVTQTPKHLITATGQRVTLRCSPRSGDLSVYWYQQSLDQGLQFLIQYYNGEERAKGNILERFSAQQFPDLHSELNLSSLELGDSALYFCASSNRDRTNTEAFFGQGTRLTVV.

This clonotype was recorded a few times. This sequence joins TRBV19 and TRBJ1-2; possibly TRBD1 for D (5 bases). The length of the CDR3 is 15 residues. Germline values: CDR1 LNHDA, CDR2 SQIVND (reference sequence). The V end was cut by 3 bases, the J end by 0 bases, with 11 bases between. The CDR3 nucleotides read TGTGCCAGTAGTATCTTTGGGGGAGCTAACTATGGCTACACCTTC. Amino acids: CASSIFGGANYGYTF.

This clonotype came up a few times. This chain links TRBV20-1 with TRBJ2-7, with 11 bases identical to TRBD2. This CDR3 has 14 amino acids. V was pared by 5 bases and J by 4 bases, with 7 bases of the junction left unmatched. From germline, CDR1 is DFQATT and CDR2 SNEGSKA (reference sequence). CDR3 loop: CSAGLLAGDYEQYF. CDR3 nucleotides: TGCAGTGCTGGTCTACTAGCGGGAGATTACGAGCAGTACTTC.

This clonotype was observed at least ten times. The chain links TRBV7-2 to TRBJ2-7, with D possibly called TRBD1 or TRBD2 (5 bases each). The V and J ends lost 6 bases and 0 bases respectively, with 12 bases between them. Germline loops: CDR1 SGHTA, CDR2 FQGNSA. CDR3 length: 14 residues. The CDR3 bases are TGTGCCAGCAGTTCGGGACCGACCTCCTACGAGCAGTACTTC. Protein sequence: CASSSGPTSYEQYF.

The chain uses TRBV5-1 and TRBJ2-3, with 11 bases that match TRBD2. Trimming took 4 bases from V and 3 from J; bases not matched to a gene: 4. Germline V CDR1 and CDR2: SGHRS, YFSETQ. This CDR3 spans 15 amino acids. The CDR3 DNA reads as TGCGCCAGCAGCACCTCTAGCGGGAGGACAGATACGCAGTATTTT. Encoded protein: CASSTSSGRTDTQYF. The whole variable domain, filled in from reference TRBV5-1 and TRBJ2-3, reads KAGVTQTPRYLIKTRGQQVTLSCSPISGHRSVSWYQQTPGQGLQFLFEYFSETQRNKGNFPGRFSGRQFSNSRSEMNVSTLELGDSALYLCASSTSSGRTDTQYFGPGTRLTVL.

The chain carries TRBV5-1 and TRBJ2-3; D is uncertain. The germline CDR1 and CDR2 sequences are SGHRS and YFSETQ. CDR3 size: 15 residues. V lost 0 bases and J lost 0, with 8 bases in between. CDR3 loop: CASSLVIPSTDTQYF. In nucleotides, the CDR3 is TGCGCCAGCAGCTTGGTAATCCCGAGCACAGATACGCAGTATTTT. The complete variable domain, with remaining parts taken from reference TRBV5-1 and TRBJ2-3, reads KAGVTQTPRYLIKTRGQQVTLSCSPISGHRSVSWYQQTPGQGLQFLFEYFSETQRNKGNFPGRFSGRQFSNSRSEMNVSTLELGDSALYLCASSLVIPSTDTQYFGPGTRLTVL.

V and J are TRBV15 and TRBJ1-5; maybe TRBD1 (6 bases). CDR3 length: 16 amino acids. Germline lookup yields CDR1 LNHNV and CDR2 YYDKDF (reference sequence). The germline V and J ends were trimmed by 1 base and 3 bases, with 13 bases remaining between them. The CDR3 region is CATSRARGGPNQPQHF. CDR3 coding DNA: TGTGCCACCAGCAGAGCGAGGGGGGGTCCCAATCAGCCCCAGCATTTT.

V and J are TRBV2 and TRBJ2-4; 9 positions match TRBD2. CDR1 and CDR2 (germline): SNHLY, FYNNEI. V was pared by 3 bases and J by 8 bases, with 8 bases of the junction left unmatched. This CDR3 is 15 amino acids long. In DNA form, the CDR3 reads TGTGCCAGCAGTGATGGCGGGAGGGCCTCGTACATTCAGTACTTC. Residues: CASSDGGRASYIQYF.

This clonotype has just a few counts. The chain combines TRBV23-1 with TRBJ2-7; D is unresolved. TRBV23-1 is classed as an ORF, of uncertain function. This CDR3 contains 14 residues. Deletions cut 2 bases from V and 3 bases from J, with 11 bases between. CDR3 protein: CASSQGRSYYEQYF. The CDR3 nucleotides are TGCGCCAGCAGTCAAGGGCGGTCCTACTACGAGCAGTACTTC.

This clonotype was counted only a few times. This chain uses TRBV20-1 with TRBJ2-1; D possibly corresponds to TRBD2 (6 bases). This CDR3 spans 13 amino acids. Trimming took 4 bases from V and 6 from J, leaving 13 bases between them. CDR1 is DFQATT, CDR2 SNEGSKA, per germline (reference sequence). CDR3 nucleotides: TGCAGTGCTATCGAAACGGGAGCCAATGAGCAGTTCTTC. Translating gives CSAIETGANEQFF.

The chain employs TRBV7-2 and TRBJ2-1; 10 nucleotides agree with TRBD2. The J segment lost 0 bases and the V segment lost 0 bases, leaving 8 bases of the junction unmatched. There are 19 residues in the CDR3. Germline V gene sequence: CDR1 SGHTA, CDR2 FQGNSA. The CDR3 DNA follows: TGTGCCAGCAGCTTAGCGCGGCTAGCGGGAGCACCCTCCTACAATGAGCAGTTCTTC. This translates into CASSLARLAGAPSYNEQFF.

This clonotype has ten or more counts. The genes are TRBV12-3 or TRBV12-4 and TRBJ2-5; perhaps TRBD2 as D (6 bases). V was cut by 7 bases and J by 7 bases, with 19 bases left in between. CDR3 size: 14 residues. Here the CDR3 DNA reads TGTGCCAGCACAGGACTCGTCGGGGGTGGGACCCAGTACTTC. It is translated as CASTGLVGGGTQYF.

This clonotype has only a few counts. This rearrangement joins TRBV2 to TRBJ2-1; 8 bases are a match to TRBD2. CDR1 is SNHLY, CDR2 FYNNEI, per germline. This CDR3 spans 16 amino acids. V lost 1 base to trimming and J lost 6 bases; unmatched junction nucleotides: 8. The CDR3 reads CASSEGLTSDLNEQFF. The CDR3 DNA reads as TGTGCCAGCAGTGAAGGTCTGACTAGCGACCTCAATGAGCAGTTCTTC.

This rearrangement joins TRBV6-2 or TRBV6-3 to TRBJ2-5, with TRBD2 matching 8 bases. After removal of 6 bases from V and 5 bases from J, the junction contained 5 bases not matched to a gene. This CDR3 contains 13 residues. Germline CDR1 is MNHEY and CDR2 is SVGEGT. The CDR3 protein is CASRTSAYETQYF. The CDR3 DNA reads TGTGCCAGCAGGACTAGCGCTTACGAGACCCAGTACTTC.